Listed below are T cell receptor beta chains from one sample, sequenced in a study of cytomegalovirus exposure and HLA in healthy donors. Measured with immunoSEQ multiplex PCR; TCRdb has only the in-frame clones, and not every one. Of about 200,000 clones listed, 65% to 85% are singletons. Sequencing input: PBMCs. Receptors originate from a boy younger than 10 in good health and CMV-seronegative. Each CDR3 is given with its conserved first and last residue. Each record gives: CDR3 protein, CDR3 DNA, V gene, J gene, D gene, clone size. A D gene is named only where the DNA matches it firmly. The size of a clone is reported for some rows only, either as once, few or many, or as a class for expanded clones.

CDR3aa: CATLAGGRVTDTQYF
CDR3nt: TGTGCCACTTTAGCGGGGGGGCGGGTCACAGATACGCAGTATTTT
v_gene: TRBV19
j_gene: TRBJ2-3
d_gene: TRBD2
abundance: -

CDR3aa: CASSSTNLYGYTF
CDR3nt: TGTGCCAGCAGCTCGACAAATCTCTATGGCTACACCTTC
v_gene: TRBV7-9
j_gene: TRBJ1-2
d_gene: -
abundance: -

CDR3aa: CASSQGGEQGADHTQYF
CDR3nt: TGCGCCAGCAGCCAAGGAGGTGAACAGGGGGCGGATCATACGCAGTATTTT
v_gene: TRBV4-1
j_gene: TRBJ2-3
d_gene: TRBD1
abundance: -

CDR3aa: CASSSLRGGGNYGYTF
CDR3nt: TGTGCCAGCAGCTCACTCCGAGGGGGGGGAAACTATGGCTACACCTTC
v_gene: TRBV7-9
j_gene: TRBJ1-2
d_gene: -
abundance: -

CDR3aa: CASSQSLFLNSYNEQFF
CDR3nt: TGCGCCAGCAGCCAAAGCCTCTTTTTGAACTCCTACAATGAGCAGTTCTTC
v_gene: TRBV4-1
j_gene: TRBJ2-1
d_gene: -
abundance: -

CDR3aa: CASSSKTGSAVYGYTF
CDR3nt: TGTGCCAGCAGCTCGAAAACGGGTTCCGCCGTCTATGGCTACACCTTC
v_gene: TRBV5-4
j_gene: TRBJ1-2
d_gene: -
abundance: -

CDR3aa: CASSLRGNTIYF
CDR3nt: TGTGCCAGCAGCCTACGGGGAAACACCATATATTTT
v_gene: TRBV13
j_gene: TRBJ1-3
d_gene: -
abundance: -

CDR3aa: CASSIDRDSNQPQHF
CDR3nt: TGTGCCAGTAGTATTGACAGAGATAGCAATCAGCCCCAGCATTTT
v_gene: TRBV19
j_gene: TRBJ1-5
d_gene: -
abundance: -

CDR3aa: CASSIATGTSYEQYF
CDR3nt: TGTGCCAGTAGTATAGCTACAGGTACCTCCTACGAGCAGTACTTC
v_gene: TRBV19
j_gene: TRBJ2-7
d_gene: -
abundance: -

CDR3aa: CASSPDRDQETQYF
CDR3nt: TGTGCCAGTAGTCCTGACAGGGACCAAGAGACCCAGTACTTC
v_gene: TRBV19
j_gene: TRBJ2-5
d_gene: TRBD1
abundance: -

CDR3aa: CASSNAGGGGELFF
CDR3nt: TGTGCCAGCAGTAACGCGGGGGGGGGCGGGGAGCTGTTTTTT
v_gene: TRBV27
j_gene: TRBJ2-2
d_gene: TRBD2
abundance: -

CDR3aa: CTSSCPGGTQYF
CDR3nt: TGCACCAGCAGCTGCCCTGGAGGTACGCAGTATTTT
v_gene: TRBV1
j_gene: TRBJ2-3
d_gene: -
abundance: -

CDR3aa: CASSPTENTEAFF
CDR3nt: TGTGCCAGCTCACCTACAGAGAACACTGAAGCTTTCTTT
v_gene: TRBV18
j_gene: TRBJ1-1
d_gene: -
abundance: -

CDR3aa: CASSLVGGAAYEQYF
CDR3nt: TGTGCCAGCAGCTTAGTCGGTGGAGCAGCCTACGAGCAGTACTTC
v_gene: TRBV7-9
j_gene: TRBJ2-7
d_gene: -
abundance: -

CDR3aa: CASSPGSGGAYEQYF
CDR3nt: TGCGCCAGCAGCCCCGGGAGCGGGGGAGCCTACGAGCAGTACTTC
v_gene: TRBV5-1
j_gene: TRBJ2-7
d_gene: TRBD2
abundance: few

CDR3aa: CASSSPRLAGVSGANVLTF
CDR3nt: TGTGCCAGCAGCTCCCCCAGACTAGCGGGGGTCTCTGGGGCCAACGTCCTGACTTTC
v_gene: TRBV11-2
j_gene: TRBJ2-6
d_gene: TRBD2
abundance: once

CDR3aa: CAWSGGVYEQYF
CDR3nt: TGTGCCTGGAGTGGGGGGGTATACGAGCAGTACTTC
v_gene: TRBV30
j_gene: TRBJ2-7
d_gene: -
abundance: -

CDR3aa: CASSLAGGITGELFF
CDR3nt: TGTGCCAGCAGCTTAGCGGGGGGGATCACCGGGGAGCTGTTTTTT
v_gene: TRBV7-2
j_gene: TRBJ2-2
d_gene: TRBD2
abundance: -

CDR3aa: CAISEWLAGHNEQFF
CDR3nt: TGTGCCATCAGTGAGTGGCTAGCGGGGCACAATGAGCAGTTCTTC
v_gene: TRBV10-3
j_gene: TRBJ2-1
d_gene: TRBD2
abundance: -

CDR3aa: CATTGTGDTEAFF
CDR3nt: TGTGCCACAACCGGGACAGGGGACACTGAAGCTTTCTTT
v_gene: TRBV19
j_gene: TRBJ1-1
d_gene: TRBD1
abundance: once

CDR3aa: CASRIGTTDTQYF
CDR3nt: TGTGCCAGCAGGATCGGGACAACAGATACGCAGTATTTT
v_gene: TRBV7-9
j_gene: TRBJ2-3
d_gene: -
abundance: -

CDR3aa: CASSYAGEDTQYF
CDR3nt: TGTGCCAGCAGTTATGCGGGAGAAGATACGCAGTATTTT
v_gene: TRBV6-1
j_gene: TRBJ2-3
d_gene: TRBD2
abundance: few